This T cell receptor beta chain was recorded in a study of blood T cell repertoires in COVID-19. Germline CDR1 and CDR2: MGHRA and YSYEKL. The CDR3 covers 15 residues. The V segment lost 1 base and the J segment 3 bases; nucleotides outside the gene matches: 2. Profiling relied on immunoSEQ multiplex PCR, and the TCRdb table lists in-frame clones only, not all of them. The sample carries about 70,000 clones, about 82% recorded once. This sequence was found in a woman at least 80 years old with active or convalescent COVID-19. The rearrangement joins TRBV4-1 to TRBJ2-5, with 10 bases matching TRBD2. Sequenced: peripheral blood. In DNA form, the CDR3 reads TGCGCCAGCAGCCAAGTCGGACTAGCGGAAGAGACCCAGTACTTC. Translating gives CASSQVGLAEETQYF.